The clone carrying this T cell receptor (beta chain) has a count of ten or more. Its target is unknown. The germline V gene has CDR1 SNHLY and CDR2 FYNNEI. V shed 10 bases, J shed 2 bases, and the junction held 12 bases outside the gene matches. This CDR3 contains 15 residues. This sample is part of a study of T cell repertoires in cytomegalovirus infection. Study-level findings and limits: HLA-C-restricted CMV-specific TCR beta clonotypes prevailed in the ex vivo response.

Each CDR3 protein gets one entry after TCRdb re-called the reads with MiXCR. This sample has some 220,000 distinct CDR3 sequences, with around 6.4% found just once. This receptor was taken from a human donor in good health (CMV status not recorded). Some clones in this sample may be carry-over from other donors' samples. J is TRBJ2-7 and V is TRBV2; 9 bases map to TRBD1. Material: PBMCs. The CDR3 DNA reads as TGTGCCACCTCGGTACCGGGACAGGGCGCCTACGAGCAGTACTTC. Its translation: CATSVPGQGAYEQYF.